This T cell receptor beta chain was retrieved from a study of T cells after posttransplantation cyclophosphamide. The CDR3 consists of 15 residues. CDR1 MNHEY and CDR2 SVGAGI come from the germline V gene. V lost 3 bases and J lost 6, with 15 bases in between. Sequencing was performed with immunoSEQ multiplex PCR; in TCRdb, only in-frame clones are kept and a portion is missing. This sample carries 40,000 or so clones, none of them present only once. Study-level findings and limits: Later blood repertoires were often dominated by clones from the donor CD8+ memory compartment. Tissue-infiltrating T cells from skin or gut overlapped little with blood T cells. Recipient CMV seropositivity and CMV reactivation strongly tracked TRB clonality.

This clone was seen repeatedly, ten times or more. Its specificity is not known. Sequencing was carried out using PBMCs. This clonotype originated in a man aged 25 to 40 in good health and a related stem cell transplant donor. V is TRBV6-5 and J is TRBJ2-1, with a possible D match to TRBD2 (7 bases). The CDR3 DNA follows: TGTGCCAGCAGTTATGGGGGGGCGCTCGGCAATGAGCAGTTCTTC. Its translation: CASSYGGALGNEQFF.